Below are 17 T cell receptor beta chains sequenced from a single sample in a study of response to subunit inactivated influenza vaccine. In TCRdb, the RT-PCR reads were re-called with MiXCR into one record per CDR3 protein. The sample has roughly 570,000 distinct CDR3 sequences, approximately 14% seen once; the top ten hold roughly 10%. The starting material was PBMCs from blood, obtained 11 to 12 days after vaccination. The receptors derive from a man aged 45-65 years who received an inactivated influenza vaccine.

This clonotype was picked up a small number of times. The V gene is TRBV7-2, the J gene TRBJ1-4; 7 bases fit TRBD1. The CDR3 has 16 residues. Germline CDR1 is SGHTA and CDR2 is FQGNSA. The trim removed 5 bases at V and 2 bases at J, leaving 8 bases unmatched. Here the CDR3 reads CASSINRGSTNEKLFF. CDR3 DNA: TGTGCCAGCAGCATAAACAGGGGTTCTACTAATGAAAAACTGTTTTTT.

This chain connects TRBV28 to TRBJ1-4; 9 bases match TRBD1. The CDR3 consists of 17 residues. With V trimmed by 6 bases and J by 2 bases, 10 bases remained unmatched. Germline lookup yields CDR1 MDHEN and CDR2 SYDVKM. CDR3 amino acids: CASRRTGTGRTNEKLFF. In DNA form, the CDR3 reads TGTGCCAGCAGGCGGACCGGGACAGGGAGGACTAATGAAAAACTGTTTTTT.

This clonotype was seen at least ten times. The chain has TRBV7-2 and TRBJ1-6; a weak D match, TRBD1 (5 bases). CDR3 size: 15 residues. Germline V lookup: CDR1 SGHTA, CDR2 FQGNSA. V was trimmed by 5 bases and J by 9 bases, leaving 17 bases between them. CDR3 nucleotide sequence: TGTGCCAGCAGCCTATTGCCCCAGGGAGGTTCACCCCTCCACTTT. This encodes CASSLLPQGGSPLHF.

This clonotype was picked up a small number of times. This chain connects TRBV5-5 to TRBJ1-1; possible D gene TRBD1, 5 bases. This CDR3 has 16 residues. The germline V gene encodes CDR1 SGHKS and CDR2 YYEKEE (reference sequence). Trimming shortened V by 5 bases and J by 7 bases, and 24 bases separated the two germline ends. CDR3 protein: CASRISGTGGSREAFF. The CDR3 coding sequence is TGTGCCAGCAGGATATCCGGGACGGGGGGATCCCGTGAAGCTTTCTTT.

The J gene is TRBJ2-1, the V gene TRBV5-1; a weak D match, TRBD2 (6 bases). Per the germline V gene, CDR1 is SGHRS and CDR2 is YFSETQ. Trimming removed 4 bases from V and 4 bases from J, with 9 bases in between. This CDR3 spans 13 amino acids. CDR3 residues: CASSIGTYNEQFF. CDR3 bases: TGCGCCAGCAGCATTGGGACTTACAATGAGCAGTTCTTC.

This clonotype was recorded a few times. V usage is TRBV4-3 and J usage is TRBJ1-2, with TRBD1 matching over 7 bases. The V gene end was trimmed by 0 bases and the J gene end by 7 bases; junction bases not matched to a gene: 2. The CDR3 runs 13 residues. Germline assignment: CDR1 LGHNA and CDR2 YSLEER. The chain's CDR3 is CASSQDGTAGYTF. DNA of the CDR3: TGCGCCAGCAGCCAAGATGGGACAGCTGGCTACACCTTC.

This chain links TRBV11-2 with TRBJ2-7; tentatively, D is TRBD1 (6 bases). V was pared by 1 base and J by 13 bases, with 17 bases between. This CDR3 region has 13 residues. Per the germline V gene, CDR1 is SGHAT and CDR2 is FQNNGV. The CDR3 DNA reads TGTGCCAGCAGCTTAGGGACAGCATCGACGTTCTACTTC. It is translated as CASSLGTASTFYF.

The chain employs TRBV11-2 and TRBJ2-1; D remains ambiguous. The germline V gene encodes CDR1 SGHAT and CDR2 FQNNGV. Trimming removed 5 bases from V and 12 bases from J, with 11 bases in between. The CDR3 spans 11 residues. The CDR3 region is CASSGRATQFF. The CDR3 region has the DNA TGTGCCAGCAGCGGTAGAGCCACGCAGTTCTTC.

This clonotype was detected only a few times. The rearrangement links TRBV10-3 to TRBJ1-2, with D unclear. Trimming removed 1 base from V and 1 base from J, with 7 bases in between. The CDR3 spans 14 residues. Germline lookup yields CDR1 ENHRY and CDR2 SYGVKD. The CDR3 is CAISELSDNYGYTF. The CDR3 DNA reads as TGTGCCATCAGTGAGTTATCAGATAACTATGGCTACACCTTC.

The chain is built from TRBV27 and TRBJ2-7; perhaps TRBD1 as D (6 bases). This CDR3 comprises 13 residues. Germline V gives CDR1 MNHEY, CDR2 SMNVEV (reference sequence). V was clipped by 5 bases and J by 5 bases, with 13 bases between them. Written as DNA, the CDR3 is TGTGCCAGCAGTCCAAATCAGGGGCACGAGCAGTACTTC. Translation gives CASSPNQGHEQYF.

A few counts support this clonotype. CDR3 coding DNA: TGCGCCAGCAGCCAAGACCCAGGGGGCAACACCGGGGAGCTGTTTTTT. Its translation is CASSQDPGGNTGELFF. The V call is TRBV4-3, the J call TRBJ2-2; 8 nucleotides line up with TRBD1. The trim removed 0 bases at V and 2 bases at J, leaving 2 bases unmatched. The CDR3 consists of 16 residues. Germline V lookup: CDR1 LGHNA, CDR2 YSLEER.

This clonotype has a count of ten or more. V usage is TRBV20-1 and J usage is TRBJ2-3; 8 nucleotides match TRBD1. CDR1 is DFQATT, CDR2 SNEGSKA, per germline (reference sequence). V lost 1 base and J lost 0; bases outside the gene matches: 9. There are 17 residues in the CDR3. This CDR3 reads CSARASSGGSSTDTQYF. The CDR3 DNA sequence: TGCAGTGCTAGAGCCAGTTCAGGGGGCTCTAGCACAGATACGCAGTATTTT.

This clonotype was seen a few times. The chain carries TRBV4-2 and TRBJ2-7; 9 bases fit TRBD2. V trimming: 0 bases; J trimming: 3 bases; junction bases outside the gene matches: 12. This CDR3 is 18 amino acids long. The germline gives CDR1 LGHNA, CDR2 YNFKEQ. CDR3 DNA sequence: TGTGCCAGCAGCCAAGATCCCCCTAGCGGGATCCCAGTCTACGAGCAGTACTTC. Translation: CASSQDPPSGIPVYEQYF.

This rearrangement joins TRBV9 to TRBJ2-1; TRBD2 aligns across 9 bases. V was pared by 5 bases and J by 6 bases, with 12 bases of the junction left unmatched. This CDR3 is 16 amino acids long. Germline-derived CDR1 and CDR2 are SGDLS and YYNGEE. The CDR3 coding sequence is TGTGCCAGCAGGGGAGGGTTAGCGGGAGAGGGCAATGAGCAGTTCTTC. Its protein product is CASRGGLAGEGNEQFF.

V usage is TRBV29-1 and J usage is TRBJ1-1; D gene ambiguous. Trimming cost V 7 bases and J 4 bases, with 13 bases left between them. Germline V CDR1 and CDR2: SQVTM, ANQGSEA. CDR3 length: 12 residues. In nucleotides, the CDR3 is TGCAGCGCCCAAGAGCGGGGCACTGAAGCTTTCTTT. This gives the protein CSAQERGTEAFF.

This chain links TRBV10-3 with TRBJ2-3; D is ambiguous. The CDR3 spans 13 residues. Germline values: CDR1 ENHRY, CDR2 SYGVKD. V lost 6 bases to trimming and J lost 6 bases, with 13 bases between them. CDR3 region: CAISKTPGDTQYF. DNA of the CDR3: TGTGCCATCAGCAAAACCCCCGGGGATACGCAGTATTTT.

The J gene is TRBJ1-2, the V gene TRBV20-1; 7 bases agree with TRBD1. V lost 6 bases and J lost 4; bases outside the gene matches: 8. The CDR3 is made up of 13 amino acids. Looked up from germline, CDR1 is DFQATT and CDR2 is SNEGSKA (reference sequence). The CDR3 coding sequence is TGCAGTGCCGACACAGGGGTAGCCTATGGCTACACCTTC. Amino acids: CSADTGVAYGYTF.